This TCR beta chain was identified during a study of cytomegalovirus exposure and HLA in healthy donors. This clone was seen a handful of times. Germline CDR1 SGHDN, CDR2 FVKESK. With V trimmed by 3 bases and J by 3 bases, 5 bases remained unmatched. The CDR3 is made up of 15 amino acids. It was with 60 Vbeta and 13 Jbeta primers that the PCR ran. Assay used: immunoSEQ multiplex PCR; TCRdb lists only in-frame clones, some missing. The sample contains around 130,000 clones, approximately 70% of which appear only once. The TCR was taken from a woman aged 55-69 years in good health and CMV-seropositive. V usage is TRBV14 and J usage is TRBJ2-7; 10 nucleotides align to TRBD1. The sequenced sample consisted of PBMCs. CDR3 DNA: TGTGCCAGCAGCCACCCGGGACAGGGGTTCTACGAGCAGTACTTC. Translating gives CASSHPGQGFYEQYF.